These 19 T cell receptor beta chains were sequenced from one sample in a study of blood T cell repertoires in COVID-19. Clones were sequenced by immunoSEQ multiplex PCR, and TCRdb holds only the in-frame ones, with some missing. The table shows around 26,000 clones, with under 90% occurring only once. Sequencing was performed on peripheral blood. Receptors originate from a human donor in a cohort sampled during active COVID-19.

The chain joins TRBV19 to TRBJ1-3, with 7 bases lining up with TRBD1. The germline V gene encodes CDR1 LNHDA and CDR2 SQIVND (reference sequence). The CDR3 has 16 residues. With V trimmed by 3 bases and J by 4 bases, 9 bases remained unmatched. The CDR3: CASSIQAPGQGNTIYF. Here the CDR3 DNA reads TGTGCCAGTAGTATCCAAGCGCCGGGACAGGGAAACACCATATATTTT.

This clone was detected once. V usage is TRBV9 and J usage is TRBJ2-3, with D tentatively TRBD1 (6 bases). The CDR3 extends over 16 amino acids. V gave up 3 bases and J gave up 7 bases, with 21 bases separating them. Germline assignment: CDR1 SGDLS and CDR2 YYNGEE. In DNA, the CDR3 is TGTGCCAGCAGCGCCTCACAGGGAAACCTACCAAATACGCAGTATTTT. It is translated as CASSASQGNLPNTQYF.

This clone appeared a single time. The chain links TRBV5-6 to TRBJ1-1, with TRBD1 matching over 7 bases. Germline V gene sequence: CDR1 SGHDT, CDR2 YYEEEE. The CDR3 is 16 residues long. Losses at the gene ends were 4 bases for V and 5 bases for J; bases not matched to a gene: 14. In DNA, the CDR3 is TGTGCCAGCAGCCATCCGAAAAGACAGGGAGGAACTGAAGCTTTCTTT. Its protein is CASSHPKRQGGTEAFF. Drawing the rest from reference TRBV5-6 and TRBJ1-1, the complete variable domain is DAGVTQSPTHLIKTRGQQVTLRCSPKSGHDTVSWYQQALGQGPQFIFQYYEEEERQRGNFPDRFSGHQFPNYSSELNVNALLLGDSALYLCASSHPKRQGGTEAFFGQGTRLTVV.

This chain uses TRBV6-5 with TRBJ2-5, with a tentative D call TRBD1 (5 bases). The germline V gene has CDR1 MNHEY and CDR2 SVGAGI. The CDR3 is 14 amino acids. V lost 4 bases to trimming and J lost 1 base, with 10 bases between them. The CDR3 nucleotides are TGTGCCAGCAGTTTCCAGGGAACCCAAGAGACCCAGTACTTC. Protein sequence: CASSFQGTQETQYF.

This rearrangement joins TRBV7-2 to TRBJ1-5; D is unresolved. Trimming took off 5 bases at V and 4 bases at J, with 12 bases between the two ends. Germline-derived CDR1 and CDR2 are SGHTA and FQGNSA. This CDR3 is built from 14 residues. In nucleotides, the CDR3 is TGTGCCAGCAGCCCGGACTCCTTAAATCAGCCCCAGCATTTT. Translating gives CASSPDSLNQPQHF.

This sequence joins TRBV9 and TRBJ2-6, with TRBD1 matching 7 bases. Germline V gives CDR1 SGDLS, CDR2 YYNGEE. The length of the CDR3 is 16 residues. V trimming: 3 bases; J trimming: 2 bases; junction bases outside the gene matches: 5. The CDR3 loop is CASSGMGTAGANVLTF. The CDR3, as DNA: TGTGCCAGCAGCGGGATGGGGACAGCTGGGGCCAACGTCCTGACTTTC.

V is TRBV5-5 and J is TRBJ2-7, with D perhaps TRBD1 (5 bases). CDR1 is SGHKS, CDR2 YYEKEE, per germline (reference sequence). The germline V and J ends were trimmed by 2 bases and 2 bases, with 23 bases remaining between them. This CDR3 is built from 18 residues. The CDR3 DNA follows: TGTGCCAGCAGCTTCCACGCTGGGGCTCCGGACAACACCTACGAGCAGTACTTC. It is translated as CASSFHAGAPDNTYEQYF.

The chain combines TRBV6-2 or TRBV6-3 with TRBJ1-5; D is uncertain. Trimming stripped 0 bases from V and 7 bases from J, with 7 bases between. Germline CDR1 is MNHEY and CDR2 is SVGEGT. This CDR3 has 13 amino acids. The CDR3 DNA is TGTGCCAGCAGTTACTCGAAACTCCAGCCCCAGCATTTT. Translated, it gives CASSYSKLQPQHF.

This chain links TRBV19 with TRBJ1-1; D might be TRBD1 (6 bases). Germline-derived CDR1 and CDR2 are LNHDA and SQIVND (reference sequence). V gave up 4 bases and J gave up 6 bases, with 15 bases separating them. This CDR3 is 14 amino acids long. The CDR3 region has the DNA TGTGCCAGTAGTACAACAGGGTCGTACCCTGAAGCTTTCTTT. Its protein product is CASSTTGSYPEAFF.

The chain links TRBV20-1 to TRBJ1-2, with 11 bases fitting TRBD1. The germline V gene encodes CDR1 DFQATT and CDR2 SNEGSKA (reference sequence). V trimming: 3 bases; J trimming: 7 bases; junction bases outside the gene matches: 7. The CDR3 runs to 14 residues. Written as DNA, the CDR3 is TGCAGTGCTAGTCGGGGACAGGGGGGAGTTGGCTACACCTTC. This translates into CSASRGQGGVGYTF.

The rearrangement uses TRBV5-1 and TRBJ2-1; 7 bases line up with TRBD2. The CDR3 runs 15 residues. J gave up 6 bases and V 0 bases, and 6 bases lay outside the gene matches. Germline CDR1 and CDR2: SGHRS and YFSETQ. The CDR3 DNA reads as TGCGCCAGCAGCTTGGTGGCTAGCGGACCCAATGAGCAGTTCTTC. Encoded protein: CASSLVASGPNEQFF.

The rearrangement uses TRBV6-1 and TRBJ1-5; no definite D call. The V gene lost 1 base and the J gene lost 4 bases, with 5 bases spanning the gap. CDR3 length equals 13 residues. Germline-derived CDR1 and CDR2 are MNHNS and SASEGT. The CDR3 region is CASSEDQNQPQHF. CDR3 bases: TGTGCCAGCAGTGAAGACCAGAATCAGCCCCAGCATTTT.

The genes are TRBV19 and TRBJ1-4; no firm D call. This CDR3 is built from 14 residues. The germline V gene encodes CDR1 LNHDA and CDR2 SQIVND (reference sequence). The ends were cut back, 3 bases at V and 8 bases at J, with 13 bases in the middle. CDR3 sequence reads: CASSILGSKEKLFF. The CDR3 DNA reads as TGTGCCAGTAGTATTTTGGGCAGCAAGGAAAAACTGTTTTTT.

The V call is TRBV7-2, the J call TRBJ2-5, with 7 bases aligning to TRBD2. The CDR3 contains 14 residues. From germline, CDR1 is SGHTA and CDR2 FQGNSA. V shed 2 bases and J 0 bases; nucleotides not matched to a gene: 0. The CDR3 region has the DNA TGTGCCAGCAGCTTACTAGCGGACCAAGAGACCCAGTACTTC. It is translated as CASSLLADQETQYF.

This chain joins TRBV11-3 and TRBJ2-3; possibly TRBD2 for D (6 bases). CDR3 length: 15 amino acids. Deletions cut 3 bases from V and 0 bases from J, with 10 bases between. Looked up from germline, CDR1 is SGHNT and CDR2 is YENEEA. The CDR3 nucleotides are TGTGCCAGCAGCTTTAGCGGTTCTAGCACAGATACGCAGTATTTT. The encoded protein is CASSFSGSSTDTQYF.

V usage is TRBV28 and J usage is TRBJ2-7; 9 bases match TRBD2. The CDR3 runs to 14 residues. CDR1 and CDR2 from the germline V gene are MDHEN and SYDVKM. Trimming removed 6 bases from V and 8 bases from J; junction bases left unmatched: 11. The CDR3 DNA reads TGTGCCAGCAGCTTAGCGGGAGCGGGAAGGAAGCAGTACTTC. It specifies CASSLAGAGRKQYF.

This clone is classed as medium-sized. The rearrangement uses TRBV4-3 and TRBJ2-1, with a possible D match to TRBD2 (6 bases). The CDR3 totals 14 residues. Deletions cut 4 bases from V and 5 bases from J, with 12 bases between. CDR1 and CDR2 (germline): LGHNA, YSLEER. DNA for the CDR3: TGCGCCAGCAGCCGGGACTCTGGTGACAATGAGCAGTTCTTC. Translating it yields CASSRDSGDNEQFF.

The chain combines TRBV11-2 with TRBJ2-3; no firm D call. The CDR3 totals 16 residues. Germline values: CDR1 SGHAT, CDR2 FQNNGV. The germline V and J ends were trimmed by 4 bases and 2 bases, with 16 bases remaining between them. The CDR3 nucleotides read TGTGCCAGCAGCTCGCCCCTACTACTTATCACAGATACGCAGTATTTT. Translating gives CASSSPLLLITDTQYF.

This chain links TRBV19 with TRBJ2-3, with 9 bases matching TRBD2. Looked up from germline, CDR1 is LNHDA and CDR2 is SQIVND (reference sequence). There are 14 residues in the CDR3. The J segment lost 4 bases and the V segment lost 7 bases, leaving 6 bases of the junction unmatched. The CDR3 DNA is TGTGCCAGTACCCCAGCGGGGGGCGCAGATACGCAGTATTTT. Translating gives CASTPAGGADTQYF.